This T cell receptor beta chain was captured in a study of blood T cell repertoires in COVID-19. Study background: The study drew acute and convalescent COVID-19 samples from the United States, Italy and Spain. The analysed material was cDNA or gDNA that came from T cells, B-cell-depleted T cells, or PBMCs.

V shed 7 bases and J shed 5 bases, with 14 bases lying between them. CDR3 length: 13 residues. Per the germline V gene, CDR1 is MGHDK and CDR2 is SYGVNS. In its sample, this clone was seen once. Study processing details: Amplified reference gene primers provided the basis for estimating nucleated cell counts. Data came from immunoSEQ multiplex PCR; TCRdb stores just in-frame clones and leaves some out. D and trimming come from the DNA, and the V and J calls and clone size come from that table. The data contain about 74,000 clones, around 87% of them singletons. The chain couples TRBV25-1 to TRBJ1-1, with D perhaps matching TRBD1 (6 bases). The sample consisted of peripheral blood. The source is a woman of 80 years or more with active or convalescent COVID-19. The chain's CDR3 is CASKGHRETEAFF. For the CDR3, the DNA is TGTGCCAGCAAGGGACATCGAGAAACTGAAGCTTTCTTT.